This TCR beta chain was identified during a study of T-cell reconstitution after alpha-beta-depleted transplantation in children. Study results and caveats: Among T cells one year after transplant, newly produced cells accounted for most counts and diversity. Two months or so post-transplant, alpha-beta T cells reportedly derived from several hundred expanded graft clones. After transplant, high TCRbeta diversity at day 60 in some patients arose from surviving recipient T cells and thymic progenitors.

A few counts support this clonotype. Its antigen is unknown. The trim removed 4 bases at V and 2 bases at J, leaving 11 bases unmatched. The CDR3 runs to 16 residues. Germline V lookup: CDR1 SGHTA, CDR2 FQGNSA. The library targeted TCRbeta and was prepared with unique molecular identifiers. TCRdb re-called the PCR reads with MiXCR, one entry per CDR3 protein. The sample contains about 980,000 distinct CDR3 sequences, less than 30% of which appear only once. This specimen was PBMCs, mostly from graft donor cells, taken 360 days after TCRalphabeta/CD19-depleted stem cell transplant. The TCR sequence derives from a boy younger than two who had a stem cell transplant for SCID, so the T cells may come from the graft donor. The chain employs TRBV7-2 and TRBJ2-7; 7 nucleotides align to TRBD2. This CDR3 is CASSYPGSSGAYEQYF. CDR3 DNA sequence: TGTGCCAGCAGCTACCCCGGTTCAAGCGGGGCCTACGAGCAGTACTTC.